This TCR beta chain was documented in a study of T cells in Graves' hyperthyroidism and ophthalmopathy. RNA transcripts yielded amplified TCR beta CDR3 regions. TCR CDR3 regions were first amplified by RT-PCR with HTBI primers. TCRdb passed the multiplex PCR reads through MiXCR, listing each CDR3 protein once. Of some 350,000 distinct CDR3 sequences listed, more than 15% are singletons. As for this clonotype: Its antigen is not known.

Per the germline V gene, CDR1 is SGHAT and CDR2 is FQDESV (reference sequence). There are 15 residues in the CDR3. V lost 0 bases and J lost 0, with 8 bases in between. Study-wide points: Stable hyperthyroidism and ophthalmopathy were separated using 13 V-J signatures.

The chain carries TRBV11-1 and TRBJ2-5, with no clear D. The receptor was isolated from a woman younger than 35 with Graves' hyperthyroidism that later progressed to Graves' ophthalmopathy. Sequencing was done on a sample of blood. The CDR3 coding sequence is TGTGCCAGCAGCTTAGCGAAGGCAGACCAAGAGACCCAGTACTTC. It yields the protein CASSLAKADQETQYF. The entire variable domain, with the rest obtained from reference TRBV11-1 and TRBJ2-5, is as follows: EAEVAQSPRYKITEKSQAVAFWCDPISGHATLYWYRQILGQGPELLVQFQDESVVDDSQLPKDRFSAERLKGVDSTLKIQPAELGDSAMYLCASSLAKADQETQYFGPGTRLLVL.